These 26 T cell receptor beta chains were all obtained from the same sample, sequenced in a study of cytomegalovirus exposure and HLA in healthy donors. PCR used 60 Vbeta primers and 13 Jbeta primers. Produced via immunoSEQ multiplex PCR; TCRdb's table is partial and in-frame only. The data hold approximately 110,000 clones, with about 79% observed a single time. Sequencing was carried out using PBMCs. These TCRs come from a man aged 50-59 years in good health and CMV-seropositive.

Worth noting for this clone: The sample carries other DNA sequences with the same CDR3. The chain employs TRBV5-1 and TRBJ2-7; 7 positions agree with TRBD1. J lost 0 bases, V lost 0 bases, and 3 bases had no gene match. This CDR3 region has 15 residues. Germline values: CDR1 SGHRS, CDR2 YFSETQ. CDR3 loop: CASSLAGTASYEQYF. CDR3 coding DNA: TGCGCCAGCAGCTTGGCAGGGACAGCCTCCTACGAGCAGTACTTC.

The chain links TRBV4-1 to TRBJ2-5, with D unresolved. The CDR3 consists of 16 residues. Trimming stripped 0 bases from V and 2 bases from J, with 13 bases between. Per the germline V gene, CDR1 is MGHRA and CDR2 is YSYEKL. The CDR3: CASSQEAGVGQETQYF. The DNA for the CDR3 is TGCGCCAGCAGCCAAGAGGCAGGCGTTGGGCAAGAGACCCAGTACTTC.

The V call is TRBV9, the J call TRBJ2-5; 10 bases agree with TRBD2. Trimming removed 0 bases from V and 2 bases from J; junction bases left unmatched: 4. CDR1 is SGDLS and CDR2 is YYNGEE in the germline V gene. The CDR3 loop spans 16 amino acids. The DNA for the CDR3 is TGTGCCAGCAGCGTAGGGTCTAGCGGGGGACAAGAGACCCAGTACTTC. Translating gives CASSVGSSGGQETQYF.

V is TRBV9 and J is TRBJ2-1; TRBD1 matches at 12 bases. The CDR3 runs to 17 residues. The germline V gene has CDR1 SGDLS and CDR2 YYNGEE. Losses at the gene ends were 0 bases for V and 10 bases for J; bases not matched to a gene: 11. In nucleotides, the CDR3 is TGTGCCAGCAGCGTAGTAGGTGGGGACAGGGGGCTTCGAGAGCAGTTCTTC. It yields the protein CASSVVGGDRGLREQFF.

J is TRBJ1-2 and V is TRBV5-4, with 9 nucleotides matching TRBD1. Germline lookup yields CDR1 SGHNT and CDR2 YYREEE (reference sequence). V dropped 2 bases and J dropped 2; count of bases not matched to a gene: 4. The CDR3 totals 15 residues. The CDR3: CASSLLGTGNYGYTF. In DNA, the CDR3 is TGTGCCAGCAGCTTACTTGGGACAGGGAACTATGGCTACACCTTC.

This clone was seen a few times. V gene TRBV21-1 combines with J gene TRBJ1-6; the table's D call of TRBD1 was not tested on the DNA. TRBV21-1 is a pseudogene segment. The CDR3 is 15 residues long. CDR3 region: CASSKEDRDHSPLHF. The CDR3 coding sequence is TGTGCCAGCAGCAAAGAAGACAGAGACCATTCACCCCTCCACTTT.

This chain links TRBV9 with TRBJ1-2, with 7 bases aligning to TRBD1. CDR1 and CDR2 from the germline V gene are SGDLS and YYNGEE. J lost 7 bases, V lost 3 bases, and 6 bases had no gene match. The CDR3 is 13 residues long. The CDR3 loop is CASSAPTGTGYTF. CDR3 nucleotides: TGTGCCAGCAGCGCACCGACAGGGACTGGCTACACCTTC.

The chain has TRBV11-2 and TRBJ2-7; TRBD1 aligns across 11 bases. Germline values: CDR1 SGHAT, CDR2 FQNNGV. CDR3 length: 14 residues. V trimming: 5 bases; J trimming: 7 bases; junction bases outside the gene matches: 7. CDR3 protein: CASSRDRGAGEQYF. The CDR3 nucleotides are TGTGCCAGCAGCCGGGACAGGGGGGCGGGTGAGCAGTACTTC.

V and J are TRBV21-1 and TRBJ1-5; the table names TRBD1, a call not compared with the DNA. TRBV21-1 is a documented pseudogene. The CDR3 covers 15 residues. The CDR3 sequence: CASTSDSAPTTAQHF. The CDR3 DNA sequence: TGTGCCAGCACCTCGGACAGCGCACCCACGACGGCCCAGCATTTT.

The chain employs TRBV4-1 and TRBJ1-3; 8 nucleotides match TRBD1. Trimming cost V 0 bases and J 7 bases; bases outside gene matches: 5. In germline, CDR1 is MGHRA, CDR2 YSYEKL. This CDR3 region has 15 residues. CDR3 residues: CASSQEGQGRNTIYF. CDR3 DNA sequence: TGCGCCAGCAGCCAAGAAGGACAGGGTCGGAACACCATATATTTT.

A note on this clone: Other nucleotide sequences in the sample specify the same CDR3. The rearrangement joins TRBV21-1 to TRBJ2-1; TRBD1, the table's D call, lacks a check against the DNA. TRBV21-1 is noted as a pseudogene. This CDR3 is 15 amino acids long. The CDR3 sequence: CASSPHGTGVNEQFF. DNA of the CDR3: TGTGCCAGCAGCCCGCATGGGACAGGGGTAAATGAGCAGTTCTTC.

The rearrangement joins TRBV10-3 to TRBJ2-3; the match to TRBD2 covers 10 bases. Germline V CDR1 and CDR2: ENHRY, SYGVKD. The CDR3 extends over 19 amino acids. V lost 3 bases, J lost 3 bases, and 15 bases stayed unmatched. CDR3 in DNA: TGTGCCATCAGTGACACCTCCTACGGCGCTAGCGGGGGTACAGATACGCAGTATTTT. This codes for CAISDTSYGASGGTDTQYF.

As for this clone: The junction departs from the called germline gene at one end, perhaps through a read error. The chain recombines TRBV6-5 with TRBJ2-5, with TRBD2 matching 16 bases. This CDR3 contains 15 residues. From germline, CDR1 is MNHEY and CDR2 SVGAGI. CDR3 nucleotide sequence: TGTGCCATCAGTGGGACTAGCGGGGGGGAGGAGACCCAGTACTTC. Its protein product is CAISGTSGGEETQYF.

The gene calls are TRBV2 and TRBJ1-1; a weak D match, TRBD1 (5 bases). From germline, CDR1 is SNHLY and CDR2 FYNNEI. The CDR3 is 12 amino acids. The CDR3 DNA sequence: TGTGTCAGGGAGGGAAAGGGACCTGAAGCTTTCTTT. Protein sequence: CVREGKGPEAFF.

This chain joins TRBV4-1 and TRBJ2-7; weak D call: TRBD2 (5 bases). The CDR3 extends over 16 amino acids. Germline lookup yields CDR1 MGHRA and CDR2 YSYEKL. Trimming took off 5 bases at V and 3 bases at J, with 20 bases between the two ends. For the CDR3, the DNA is TGCGCCAGCAGCTCCCGTGGACTTGCTAGCTTCTACGAGCAGTACTTC. Its translation is CASSSRGLASFYEQYF.

A single count supports this clone. J is TRBJ1-4 and V is TRBV27; TRBD1 is a possible D gene (5 bases). The CDR3 covers 14 residues. V was shortened by 4 bases and J by 6 bases, with 12 bases between the two germline ends. Germline V CDR1 and CDR2: MNHEY, SMNVEV (reference sequence). CDR3 in amino acids: CASSSRIGDEKLFF. The DNA of the CDR3 is TGTGCCAGCAGTTCGCGAATAGGGGATGAAAAACTGTTTTTT.

This clone was seen just once. J is TRBJ1-2 and V is TRBV6-1; TRBD1 agrees at 7 bases. The CDR3 runs to 14 residues. Germline V gives CDR1 MNHNS, CDR2 SASEGT. V lost 7 bases, J lost 3 bases, and 8 bases stayed unmatched. CDR3 in DNA: TGTGCCAGCACCCACACTACAGGGGACTATGGCTACACCTTC. This encodes CASTHTTGDYGYTF.

This chain joins TRBV5-1 and TRBJ2-1; no clear D gene. V was trimmed by 6 bases and J by 4 bases, leaving 11 bases between them. The CDR3 contains 13 residues. Germline CDR1 SGHRS, CDR2 YFSETQ. CDR3 DNA: TGCGCCAGCATGCCCCTAGGTTACAATGAGCAGTTCTTC. This encodes CASMPLGYNEQFF.

The rearrangement uses TRBV19 and TRBJ2-7; 8 bases are shared with TRBD1. This CDR3 is 14 amino acids long. Trimming at V came to 5 bases and at J to 2 bases, leaving 5 bases not matched to a gene. Germline CDR1 LNHDA, CDR2 SQIVND (reference sequence). The CDR3 sequence is CASSSGTGPYEQYF. CDR3 bases: TGTGCCAGTAGTTCCGGGACAGGTCCCTACGAGCAGTACTTC.

This chain uses TRBV2 with TRBJ1-5, with D hard to call. This CDR3 has 13 amino acids. CDR1 and CDR2 from the germline V gene are SNHLY and FYNNEI. Trimming left V 4 bases short and J 3 bases short, with 7 bases between. The CDR3 sequence: CASSAGSNQPQHF. The CDR3 nucleotides are TGTGCCAGCAGTGCGGGGTCCAATCAGCCCCAGCATTTT.

J is TRBJ1-1 and V is TRBV4-2; the D is unclear. The CDR3 is made up of 14 amino acids. Germline values: CDR1 LGHNA, CDR2 YNFKEQ. Trimming stripped 1 base from V and 0 bases from J, with 6 bases between. The CDR3 loop is CASSQVAVNTEAFF. The CDR3 nucleotides are TGTGCCAGCAGCCAAGTCGCGGTGAACACTGAAGCTTTCTTT.

This clone was seen more than once but under ten times. This rearrangement joins TRBV28 to TRBJ2-1, with D perhaps TRBD1 (5 bases). The germline CDR1 and CDR2 sequences are MDHEN and SYDVKM. With 5 bases removed from V and 3 bases from J, the gap between germline ends came to 8 bases. The CDR3 has 13 amino acids. The CDR3 here is CASSRDSYNEQFF. In DNA form, the CDR3 reads TGTGCCAGCAGTCGTGACAGCTACAATGAGCAGTTCTTC. Full variable domain (rest looked up from reference TRBV28 and TRBJ2-1): DVKVTQSSRYLVKRTGEKVFLECVQDMDHENMFWYRQDPGLGLRLIYFSYDVKMKEKGDIPEGYSVSREKKERFSLILESASTNQTSMYLCASSRDSYNEQFFGPGTRLTVL.

This clone has only a few counts. The chain employs TRBV6-5 and TRBJ2-7, with 9 bases identical to TRBD1. Per the germline V gene, CDR1 is MNHEY and CDR2 is SVGAGI. V lost 5 bases, J lost 2 bases, and 1 base stayed unmatched. The CDR3 spans 13 residues. The CDR3 here is CASSRTGAYEQYF. CDR3 nucleotides: TGTGCCAGCAGTCGGACAGGGGCCTACGAGCAGTACTTC.

Written as DNA, the CDR3 is TGTGCCAGCAGCTCGGGACAGTCCCGCTATGGCTACACCTTC. Translating it yields CASSSGQSRYGYTF. The J gene is TRBJ1-2, the V gene TRBV5-4; 7 positions match TRBD1. The V segment lost 3 bases and the J segment 4 bases; nucleotides outside the gene matches: 6. CDR1 and CDR2 (germline): SGHNT, YYREEE (reference sequence). This CDR3 contains 14 residues.

The rearrangement uses TRBV19 and TRBJ2-2, with 10 bases identical to TRBD2. The ends lost 5 bases at V and 5 bases at J; junction bases unmatched: 5. The CDR3 is 15 amino acids. CDR1 is LNHDA and CDR2 is SQIVND in the germline V gene (reference sequence). CDR3 bases: TGTGCCAGTAGTTTTAGCGGGAGGAGGACCGGGGAGCTGTTTTTT. Protein: CASSFSGRRTGELFF. The variable domain in full, with the rest retrieved from reference TRBV19 and TRBJ2-2, is DGGITQSPKYLFRKEGQNVTLSCEQNLNHDAMYWYRQDPGQGLRLIYYSQIVNDFQKGDIAEGYSVSREKKESFPLTVTSAQKNPTAFYLCASSFSGRRTGELFFGEGSRLTVL.

The chain recombines TRBV9 with TRBJ2-7; 8 nucleotides match TRBD1. CDR3 length: 15 amino acids. Germline assignment: CDR1 SGDLS and CDR2 YYNGEE. With 3 bases clipped from V and 2 bases from J, the junction kept 7 bases outside the gene matches. The chain's CDR3 is CASSGRQGPTYEQYF. In DNA, the CDR3 is TGTGCCAGCAGCGGGAGACAGGGGCCTACCTACGAGCAGTACTTC.